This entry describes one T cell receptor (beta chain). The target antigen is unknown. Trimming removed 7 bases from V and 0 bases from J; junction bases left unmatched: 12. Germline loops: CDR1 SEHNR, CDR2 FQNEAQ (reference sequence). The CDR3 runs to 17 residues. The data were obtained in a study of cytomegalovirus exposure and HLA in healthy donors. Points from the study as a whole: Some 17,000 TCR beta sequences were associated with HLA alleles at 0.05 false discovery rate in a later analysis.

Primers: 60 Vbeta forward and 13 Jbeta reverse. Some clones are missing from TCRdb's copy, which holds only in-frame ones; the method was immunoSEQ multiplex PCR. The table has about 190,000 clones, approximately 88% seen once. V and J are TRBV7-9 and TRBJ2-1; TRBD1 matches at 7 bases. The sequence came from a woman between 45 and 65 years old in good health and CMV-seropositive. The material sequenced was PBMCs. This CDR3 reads CASIGARDSSSYNEQFF. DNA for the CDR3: TGTGCCAGCATTGGGGCCCGGGACAGCAGCTCCTACAATGAGCAGTTCTTC.